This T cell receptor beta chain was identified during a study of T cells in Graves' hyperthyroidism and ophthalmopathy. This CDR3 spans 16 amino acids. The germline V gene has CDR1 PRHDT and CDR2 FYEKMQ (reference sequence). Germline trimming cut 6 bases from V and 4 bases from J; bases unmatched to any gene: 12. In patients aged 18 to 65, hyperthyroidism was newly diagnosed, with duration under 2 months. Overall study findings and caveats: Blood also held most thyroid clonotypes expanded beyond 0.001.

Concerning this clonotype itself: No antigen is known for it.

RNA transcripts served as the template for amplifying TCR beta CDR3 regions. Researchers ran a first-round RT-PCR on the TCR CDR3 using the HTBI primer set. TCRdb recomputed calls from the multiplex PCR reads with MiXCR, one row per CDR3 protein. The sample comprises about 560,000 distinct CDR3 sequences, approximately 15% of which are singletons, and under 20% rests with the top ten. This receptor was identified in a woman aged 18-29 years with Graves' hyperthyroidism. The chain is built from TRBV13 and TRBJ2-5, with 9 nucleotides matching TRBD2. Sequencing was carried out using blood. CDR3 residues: CASRSTSGSSPETQYF. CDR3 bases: TGTGCCAGCAGATCAACTAGCGGGTCTTCCCCAGAGACCCAGTACTTC.